The source of this T cell receptor (beta chain) is a study of Graves' ophthalmopathy and Graves' hyperthyroidism. Overall study results and limits: A classifier, a 13-signature model, separated ophthalmopathy from stable hyperthyroidism with roughly 86% sensitivity and about 83% specificity.

This clonotype was found many times. Its target is unknown. The germline V and J ends were trimmed by 6 bases and 1 base, with 17 bases remaining between them. The length of the CDR3 is 16 residues. Amplifying from RNA transcripts, the study obtained TCR beta CDR3 regions. In the first round, RT-PCR was carried out with HTBI primers, and a multiplex PCR formed the second round. TCRdb reprocessed the multiplex PCR reads via MiXCR and lists one record per CDR3 protein. The profile shows roughly 400,000 distinct CDR3 sequences, about 18% of them singletons. This TCR was recovered from an adult woman with stable Graves' hyperthyroidism. Sequenced: peripheral blood. This rearrangement joins TRBV12-3 or TRBV12-4 to TRBJ2-3; D may be TRBD1 (7 bases). The CDR3 bases are TGTGCCAGCAGAGGAGGGGGCGCAGATGGCACAGATACGCAGTATTTT. It translates to CASRGGGADGTDTQYF.